The clone carrying this T cell receptor beta chain was detected once. For each subset, genomic DNA was distributed in equal portions over several immunoSEQ plates. The replicate PCRs on unsorted PBMC were given about 300 ng DNA, which is 27,000 or so T cell genomes. The assay was immunoSEQ multiplex PCR, and TCRdb's table has in-frame clones only and misses some. The data show about 500,000 clones, 77% seen once. The source of the sample is a study of shared clonotypes between healthy human individuals. Germline V gene sequence: CDR1 SGDLS, CDR2 YYNGEE. This CDR3 region has 14 residues. V was trimmed by 3 bases and J by 0 bases, leaving 10 bases between them.

The rearrangement links TRBV9 to TRBJ2-7; D perhaps matches TRBD1 (5 bases). Sequencing was done on a sample of PBMCs. The receptor was isolated from a woman aged 40 to 55 in good health. Some clones in this sample may be carry-over from other donors' samples. The CDR3 is CASSATASSYEQYF. The CDR3 nucleotides read TGTGCCAGCAGCGCGACAGCGAGCTCCTACGAGCAGTACTTC.